The T cell receptor (beta chain) described here comes from a study of cytomegalovirus exposure and HLA in healthy donors. Study-level points and caveats: Some TCR beta chains (164 of them) were listed as cytomegalovirus-associated. An ancestry cluster, one associated with Asian ancestry, reportedly showed fewer N-insertions than the approximately 650-donor mean in a later analysis.

This clone was picked up a small number of times. Its antigen is not known. PCR involved 60 Vbeta and 13 Jbeta primers. TCRdb keeps only in-frame clones here, not all; method: immunoSEQ multiplex PCR. The data contain around 85,000 clones, roughly 77% of them singletons. This TCR was sampled from a man in his thirties or forties in good health and CMV-seronegative. Sequenced input: PBMCs.

Here the CDR3 reads CASSDSSGADTQYF. CDR3 bases: TGTGCCAGCAGTGACTCTAGCGGGGCAGATACGCAGTATTTT. The chain uses TRBV6-4 and TRBJ2-3; 8 bases match TRBD2. V lost 0 bases to trimming and J lost 4 bases; unmatched junction nucleotides: 0. CDR1 is MRHNA and CDR2 is SNTAGT in the germline V gene. This CDR3 has 14 amino acids.